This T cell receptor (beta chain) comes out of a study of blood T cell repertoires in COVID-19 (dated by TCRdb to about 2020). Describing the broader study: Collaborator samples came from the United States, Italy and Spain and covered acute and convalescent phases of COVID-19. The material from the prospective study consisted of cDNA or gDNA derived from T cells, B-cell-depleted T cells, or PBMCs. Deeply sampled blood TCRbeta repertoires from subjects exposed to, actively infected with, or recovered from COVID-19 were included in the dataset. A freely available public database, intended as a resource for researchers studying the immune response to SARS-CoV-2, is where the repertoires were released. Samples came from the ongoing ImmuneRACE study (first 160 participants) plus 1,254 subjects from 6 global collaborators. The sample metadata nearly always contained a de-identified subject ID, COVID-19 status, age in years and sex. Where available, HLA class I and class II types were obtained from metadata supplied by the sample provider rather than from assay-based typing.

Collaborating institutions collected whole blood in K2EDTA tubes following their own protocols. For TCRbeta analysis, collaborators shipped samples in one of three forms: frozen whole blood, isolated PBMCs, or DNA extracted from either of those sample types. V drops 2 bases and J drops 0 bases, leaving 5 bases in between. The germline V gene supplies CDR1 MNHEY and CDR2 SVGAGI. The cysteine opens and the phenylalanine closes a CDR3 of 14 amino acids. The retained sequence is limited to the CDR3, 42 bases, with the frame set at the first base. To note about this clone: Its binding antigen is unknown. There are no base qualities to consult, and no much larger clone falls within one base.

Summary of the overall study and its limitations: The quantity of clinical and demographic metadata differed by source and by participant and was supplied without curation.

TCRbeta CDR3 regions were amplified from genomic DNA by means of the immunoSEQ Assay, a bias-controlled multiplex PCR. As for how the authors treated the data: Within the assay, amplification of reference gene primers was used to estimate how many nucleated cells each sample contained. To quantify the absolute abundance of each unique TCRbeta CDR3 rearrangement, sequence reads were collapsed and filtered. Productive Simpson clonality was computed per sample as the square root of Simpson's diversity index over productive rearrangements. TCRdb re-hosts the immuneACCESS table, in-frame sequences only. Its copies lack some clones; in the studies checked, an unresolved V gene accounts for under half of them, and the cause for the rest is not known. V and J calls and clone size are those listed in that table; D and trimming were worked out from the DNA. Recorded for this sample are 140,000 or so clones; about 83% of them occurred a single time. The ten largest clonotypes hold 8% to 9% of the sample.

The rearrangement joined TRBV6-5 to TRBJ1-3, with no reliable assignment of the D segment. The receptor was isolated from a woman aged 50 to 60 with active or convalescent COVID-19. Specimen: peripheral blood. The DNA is TGTGCCAGCAGTTACGGACTCTCTGGAAACACCATATATTTT. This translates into CASSYGLSGNTIYF.